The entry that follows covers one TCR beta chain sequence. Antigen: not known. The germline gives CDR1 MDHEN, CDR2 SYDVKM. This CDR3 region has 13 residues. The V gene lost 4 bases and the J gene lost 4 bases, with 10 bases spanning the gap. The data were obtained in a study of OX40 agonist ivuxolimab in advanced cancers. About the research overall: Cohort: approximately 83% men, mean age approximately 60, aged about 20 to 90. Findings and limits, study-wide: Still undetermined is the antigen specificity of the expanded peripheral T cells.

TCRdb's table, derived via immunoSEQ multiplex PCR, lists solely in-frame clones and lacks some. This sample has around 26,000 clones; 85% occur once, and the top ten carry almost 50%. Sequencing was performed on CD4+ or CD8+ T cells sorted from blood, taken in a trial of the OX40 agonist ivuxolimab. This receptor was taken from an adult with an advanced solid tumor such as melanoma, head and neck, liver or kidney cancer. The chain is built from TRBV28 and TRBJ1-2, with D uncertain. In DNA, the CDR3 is TGTGCCAGCAGTTCGGGTCTCTTCTATGGCTACACCTTC. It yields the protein CASSSGLFYGYTF.